The 5 T cell receptor beta chains below come from one sample, sequenced in a study of Ad26.COV2.S vaccination and SARS-CoV-2 variants. Data came from immunoSEQ multiplex PCR; TCRdb stores just in-frame clones and leaves some out. The sample yields some 410,000 clones, about 92% seen once. Regarding treatment: roughly 19 received Ad26.COV2.S at low or high dose, single or two shots; about 5 received placebo; per-sample allocation not given. Day 63 after the first injection of vaccine or placebo was the sampling time. The material sequenced was peripheral blood, taken in a trial of Ad26.COV2.S vaccine versus placebo. All receptors derive from a person between 18 and 65 years old who received the Ad26.COV2.S COVID-19 vaccine or a placebo.

The rearrangement joins TRBV6-6 to TRBJ2-2, with 11 bases matching TRBD2. With V trimmed by 5 bases and J by 0 bases, 5 bases remained unmatched. The germline V gene encodes CDR1 MNHNY and CDR2 SVGAGI (reference sequence). The CDR3 has 17 residues. Written as DNA, the CDR3 is TGTGCCAGCAGTCGACTAGCGGGGCGCGCGAACACCGGGGAGCTGTTTTTT. This gives the protein CASSRLAGRANTGELFF.

The chain joins TRBV10-3 to TRBJ2-1, with TRBD2 identical over 8 bases. The V and J ends lost 7 bases and 3 bases, in that order; junction bases with no gene match: 2. The CDR3 loop spans 13 amino acids. Germline V CDR1 and CDR2: ENHRY, SYGVKD. CDR3 loop: CAIKAGGYNEQFF. For the CDR3, the DNA is TGTGCCATCAAGGCGGGGGGCTACAATGAGCAGTTCTTC.

This clone was counted once. V is TRBV28 and J is TRBJ2-4, with D possibly matching TRBD2 (7 bases). CDR3 size: 13 residues. Germline assignment: CDR1 MDHEN and CDR2 SYDVKM. V was pared by 6 bases and J by 3 bases, with 9 bases between. The CDR3 DNA follows: TGTGCCAGCAGGAGGGGGGGCAAAAACATTCAGTACTTC. This codes for CASRRGGKNIQYF.

The gene calls are TRBV30 and TRBJ2-7, with D unresolved. CDR1 and CDR2 from the germline V gene are GTSNPN and SVGIG (reference sequence). V was trimmed by 1 base and J by 4 bases, leaving 11 bases between them. CDR3 length: 13 residues. The CDR3: CAWSAQSSYEQYF. Here the CDR3 DNA reads TGTGCCTGGAGTGCCCAATCCTCATACGAGCAGTACTTC.

This clone showed up many times. The rearrangement links TRBV7-9 to TRBJ2-1, with D uncertain. Germline V gene sequence: CDR1 SEHNR, CDR2 FQNEAQ (reference sequence). Between the trimmed V and J ends, which lost 1 base and 5 bases, there was a span of 12 bases. The CDR3 extends over 15 amino acids. CDR3 sequence: CASSLGESGNNEQFF. The CDR3 bases are TGTGCCAGCAGCTTAGGAGAAAGTGGTAACAATGAGCAGTTCTTC.